Listed below are T cell receptor beta chains from one sample, sequenced in a study of T-cell reconstitution after alpha-beta-depleted transplantation in children. TCRdb called the PCR reads again in MiXCR, with one record for every CDR3 protein. The sample contains about 110,000 distinct CDR3 sequences, 5.5% to 7% of which appear only once. The sample in question was PBMCs, mostly from graft donor cells, obtained 360 days after TCRalphabeta/CD19-depleted stem cell transplant. These receptors all come from a male patient under 10 years old who had a stem cell transplant for acute lymphoblastic leukemia, so the T cells may come from the graft donor. Each CDR3 is given with its conserved first and last residue. The D gene is left open where the match is weak.

V gene	D gene	J gene	CDR3 protein
TRBV7-8	TRBD1	TRBJ2-4	CASSSGQAKNIQYF
TRBV7-3	TRBD1	TRBJ1-2	CASSPGTGHYGYTF
TRBV7-2	NA	TRBJ2-7	CASSLLAPGFDEQYF
TRBV10-3	NA	TRBJ1-5	CAISESGDSNQPQHF
TRBV27	NA	TRBJ2-7	CASRGYRPHEQYF
TRBV5-6	TRBD2	TRBJ2-3	CASSAWTSGRATDTQYF
TRBV9	NA	TRBJ2-1	CASSAAGATYNEQFF
TRBV5-1	TRBD2	TRBJ2-1	CASQILAGPRNEQFF
TRBV27	TRBD1	TRBJ1-4	CASRGQGIEKLFF
TRBV19	TRBD2	TRBJ2-3	CASSLAGRSTDTQYF
TRBV9	TRBD1	TRBJ2-2	CASSFLGGPKPGELFF